The TCR beta chain described here comes from a study of blood T cell repertoires in COVID-19. On the study more broadly: There were acute and convalescent COVID-19 samples, and they came from the United States, Italy and Spain.

This clone appeared once. In the source study's methods: For nucleated cells, counts were estimated from reference gene primer amplification. Method: immunoSEQ multiplex PCR; TCRdb's copy keeps in-frame clones and lacks some. Clone size and the V and J calls come from that table; the DNA yielded D and trimming. The data contain some 310,000 clones, 90% of them seen just once; the ten biggest clones take up more than 0.85%. The length of the CDR3 is 16 residues. J gave up 8 bases and V 5 bases, and 9 bases lay outside the gene matches. CDR1 and CDR2 (germline): SEHNR, FQNEAQ (reference sequence). The chain joins TRBV7-9 to TRBJ2-1; 13 bases line up with TRBD2. Sequenced input: peripheral blood. This receptor was identified in a woman between 35 and 50 years old with COVID-19, enrolled during active disease. The CDR3 spells CASSVTSGRVMDEQFF. Written as DNA, the CDR3 is TGTGCCAGCAGCGTTACTAGCGGGAGGGTTATGGATGAGCAGTTCTTC.